This T cell receptor beta chain was obtained from a study of blood T cell repertoires in COVID-19 (dated by TCRdb to 2018 to 2020). The study in broad terms: Samples covering the acute and convalescent phases of COVID-19 were provided by collaborators in the United States, Italy and Spain. Samples were obtained from the ongoing ImmuneRACE study (first 160 participants) and from 1,254 subjects provided by 6 global collaborators. A freely available public database, intended as a resource for researchers studying the immune response to SARS-CoV-2, is where the repertoires were released. The prospective study material was composed of cDNA or gDNA derived from T cells, B-cell-depleted T cells, or PBMCs. Where available, HLA class I and class II types were taken from metadata supplied by the sample provider and were not determined by assay-based typing. The sample metadata nearly always contained a de-identified subject ID, COVID-19 status, age in years and sex. Subjects who had been exposed to COVID-19, were actively infected with it, or had recovered from it provided the deeply sampled blood TCRbeta repertoires that made up the dataset.

What the work shows at the level of the full study, not this receptor alone: Clinical and demographic metadata were provided uncurated, with the amount varying by source and participant.

TCRbeta CDR3 regions were amplified from genomic DNA using the immunoSEQ Assay, a bias-controlled multiplex PCR. In the paper's pipeline: The number of nucleated cells in each sample was estimated from the amplification of reference gene primers within the assay. To quantify the absolute abundance of each unique TCRbeta CDR3 rearrangement, sequence reads were collapsed and filtered. Productive Simpson clonality was computed per sample as the square root of Simpson's diversity index over productive rearrangements. Held by TCRdb, this immuneACCESS table contains in-frame sequences only and omits some clones. Under half of the omission traces to an unresolved V gene where checked; the cause of the rest is unknown. That table gives V, J and clone size, and the DNA gave D and trimming. In all, the sample holds 250,000 or so clones, and about 80% of those were seen once. The ten largest make up around 2% of the sample.

As concerns this clone: Its antigen has not been determined. Base quality data are lacking; no much larger clone is found one base away.

From its cysteine to its phenylalanine, the CDR3 spans 16 amino acids. Only the CDR3 region is kept as DNA, spanning 48 bases read in frame from base 1. V is clipped by 7 bases and J by 0 bases, and the sequence between their germline boundaries is 16 bases long. According to the germline V gene, CDR1 reads SGHDN and CDR2 reads FVKESK. The collaborating institutions used their own protocols to collect whole blood in K2EDTA tubes. For TCRbeta analysis, collaborators shipped samples as frozen whole blood, isolated PBMCs, or DNA extracted from either of those sample types. The receptor chain draws on TRBV14 and TRBJ2-1; the D gene is not confidently resolved. The sequence derives from a woman of 80 years or more with acute or convalescent COVID-19. Sequences were obtained from peripheral blood. The nucleotide sequence reads as follows: TGTGCCAGCAAAGGTGACACCACGAGCTCCTACAATGAGCAGTTCTTC. Its product reads: CASKGDTTSSYNEQFF.